The 13 T cell receptor beta chains reported below all come from one sample, sequenced in a study of shared clonotypes between healthy human individuals. Here immunoSEQ multiplex PCR was the method, and the copy in TCRdb shows in-frame clones only, minus some. The sample has 2 million to 2.5 million clones; 93% are singletons. The sequenced material came from naive CD4+ T cells from PBMCs. This sample's subset: CD45RA+ positively selected. The source is a man aged 18 to 35 in good health. Some clones in this sample may be carry-over from other donors' samples.

The chain employs TRBV18 and TRBJ1-2, with D tentatively TRBD1 (5 bases). Trimming left V 5 bases short and J 6 bases short, with 16 bases between. From germline, CDR1 is KGHSH and CDR2 LQKENI. CDR3 length: 14 residues. The CDR3, as DNA: TGTGCCAGCTCAACCGGGACCGCGTACGATGGCTACACCTTC. It codes for CASSTGTAYDGYTF.

The chain couples TRBV27 to TRBJ2-4; TRBD2 matches 13 bases. Losses at the gene ends were 5 bases for V and 2 bases for J; bases not matched to a gene: 6. CDR3 length: 17 residues. In germline, CDR1 is MNHEY, CDR2 SMNVEV (reference sequence). The DNA for the CDR3 is TGTGCCAGCAGTCGGTTACTAGCGGGAGGGACCAAAAACATTCAGTACTTC. It encodes CASSRLLAGGTKNIQYF.

This chain links TRBV11-2 with TRBJ1-1; 7 nucleotides align to TRBD1. Trimming removed 6 bases from V and 0 bases from J; junction bases left unmatched: 10. The CDR3 extends over 16 amino acids. CDR1 and CDR2 (germline): SGHAT, FQNNGV. CDR3 loop: CASRSRQGGVNTEAFF. CDR3 in DNA: TGTGCCAGCAGATCCCGACAGGGCGGGGTGAACACTGAAGCTTTCTTT.

This CDR3 is CASSNRFELQETQYF. The CDR3 coding sequence is TGTGCCAGCAGTAACAGGTTCGAGTTGCAAGAGACCCAGTACTTC. The chain carries TRBV7-9 and TRBJ2-5; maybe TRBD1 (5 bases). Germline CDR1 SEHNR, CDR2 FQNEAQ (reference sequence). This CDR3 comprises 15 residues. V was pared by 6 bases and J by 2 bases, with 16 bases between.

J is TRBJ2-2 and V is TRBV6-1; 8 bases map to TRBD2. Per the germline V gene, CDR1 is MNHNS and CDR2 is SASEGT. J gave up 2 bases and V 6 bases, and 5 bases lay outside the gene matches. The CDR3 is 15 amino acids. The CDR3 nucleotides read TGTGCCAGCAGCCCAGCGGGAGTCAACACCGGGGAGCTGTTTTTT. Its translation is CASSPAGVNTGELFF.

V and J are TRBV28 and TRBJ2-1; D is undetermined. The length of the CDR3 is 14 residues. The V gene's germline CDR1 is MDHEN and CDR2 SYDVKM. The V and J ends lost 5 bases and 7 bases respectively, with 15 bases between them. CDR3 in DNA: TGTGCCAGCAGTATACCCAGTGGTTGGAATGAGCAGTTCTTC. Encoded protein: CASSIPSGWNEQFF. Combining the CDR3 with reference TRBV28 and TRBJ2-1 gives the whole variable domain DVKVTQSSRYLVKRTGEKVFLECVQDMDHENMFWYRQDPGLGLRLIYFSYDVKMKEKGDIPEGYSVSREKKERFSLILESASTNQTSMYLCASSIPSGWNEQFFGPGTRLTVL.

The genes are TRBV5-5 and TRBJ1-5; D may be TRBD1 (5 bases). V lost 4 bases, J lost 5 bases, and 13 bases lay in between. The CDR3 is 14 amino acids. Germline V CDR1 and CDR2: SGHKS, YYEKEE (reference sequence). CDR3 amino acids: CASSPSGLDQPQHF. CDR3 bases: TGTGCCAGCAGCCCCTCGGGGCTCGATCAGCCCCAGCATTTT.

J is TRBJ2-2 and V is TRBV7-3, with a tentative D call TRBD1 (6 bases). The CDR3 is 14 amino acids. Germline CDR1 and CDR2: SGHTA and FQGTGA. With 6 bases removed from V and 4 bases from J, the gap between germline ends came to 12 bases. The CDR3 here is CASRQGFGTGELFF. The CDR3 bases are TGTGCCAGCAGACAGGGTTTCGGCACCGGGGAGCTGTTTTTT.

This sequence joins TRBV7-9 and TRBJ2-4, with TRBD1 matching 10 bases. Germline V gene lookup returns CDR1 SEHNR and CDR2 FQNEAQ (reference sequence). J gave up 2 bases and V 3 bases, and 13 bases lay outside the gene matches. The CDR3 runs to 19 residues. CDR3 nucleotide sequence: TGTGCCAGCAGCTTCGGAATGGGACAGGGGATCGGGACCAAAAACATTCAGTACTTC. Translation: CASSFGMGQGIGTKNIQYF.

The V call is TRBV6-5, the J call TRBJ1-6, with no clear D. The CDR3 spans 11 residues. V lost 7 bases to trimming and J lost 18 bases, with 16 bases between them. Germline lookup yields CDR1 MNHEY and CDR2 SVGAGI. The CDR3 loop is CASKIGQSYHF. The CDR3 DNA reads TGTGCCAGCAAAATTGGGCAAAGTTACCACTTT.

The chain is built from TRBV6-1 and TRBJ2-7; the match to TRBD1 covers 8 bases. Trimming at V came to 3 bases and at J to 0 bases, leaving 4 bases not matched to a gene. CDR1 is MNHNS and CDR2 is SASEGT in the germline V gene. This CDR3 comprises 15 residues. In nucleotides, the CDR3 is TGTGCCAGCAGTGACAGGGGGCGCATCTCCTACGAGCAGTACTTC. Its translation is CASSDRGRISYEQYF.

Remarks on this clone: The same CDR3 also results from other DNA sequences found in this sample. The CDR3 loop reads CASSLDPGGGEKLFF. The CDR3 coding sequence is TGCGCCAGCAGCTTGGATCCGGGGGGTGGTGAAAAACTGTTTTTT. The rearrangement uses TRBV5-1 and TRBJ1-4; D perhaps matches TRBD1 (5 bases). With 0 bases removed from V and 7 bases from J, the gap between germline ends came to 13 bases. CDR3 size: 15 residues. CDR1 is SGHRS and CDR2 is YFSETQ in the germline V gene.

Comment on this clone: The sample holds other DNA sequences that translate to the same CDR3. V gene TRBV7-9 combines with J gene TRBJ2-4; no clear D. The CDR3 spans 14 residues. Germline lookup yields CDR1 SEHNR and CDR2 FQNEAQ (reference sequence). Trimming removed 0 bases at V and 2 bases at J, with 5 bases between. The CDR3, as DNA: TGTGCCAGCAGCTTAGCGGGTTCCAAAAACATTCAGTACTTC. Translation: CASSLAGSKNIQYF.